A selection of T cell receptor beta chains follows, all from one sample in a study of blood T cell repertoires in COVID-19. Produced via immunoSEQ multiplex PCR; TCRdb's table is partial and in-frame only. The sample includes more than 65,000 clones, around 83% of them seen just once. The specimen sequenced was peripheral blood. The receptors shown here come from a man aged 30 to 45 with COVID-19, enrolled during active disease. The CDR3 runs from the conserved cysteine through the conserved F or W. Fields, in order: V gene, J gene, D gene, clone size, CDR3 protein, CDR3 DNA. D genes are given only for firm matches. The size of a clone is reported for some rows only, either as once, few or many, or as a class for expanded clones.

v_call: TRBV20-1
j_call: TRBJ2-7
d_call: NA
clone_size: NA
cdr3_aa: CSAMRRGEQYF
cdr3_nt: TGCAGTGCTATGCGGAGGGGCGAGCAGTACTTC

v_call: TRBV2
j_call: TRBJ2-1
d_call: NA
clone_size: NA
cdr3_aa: CASRDSRGPDNEQFF
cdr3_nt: TGTGCCAGCAGGGACTCTAGAGGCCCGGACAATGAGCAGTTCTTC

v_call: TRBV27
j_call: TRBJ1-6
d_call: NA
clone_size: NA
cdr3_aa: CASSLAGNSPLHF
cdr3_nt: TGTGCCAGCAGTCTCGCAGGGAATTCACCCCTCCACTTT

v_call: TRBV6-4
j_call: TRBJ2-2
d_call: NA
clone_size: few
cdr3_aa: CASRPEGPTGELFF
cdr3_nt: TGTGCCAGCCGGCCGGAGGGGCCCACCGGGGAGCTGTTTTTT

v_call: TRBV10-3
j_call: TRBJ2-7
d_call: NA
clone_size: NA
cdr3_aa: CAISEFTGSSPNEQYF
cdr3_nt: TGTGCCATCAGTGAGTTTACAGGGTCGAGTCCTAACGAGCAGTACTTC

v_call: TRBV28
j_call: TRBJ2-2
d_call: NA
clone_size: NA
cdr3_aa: CASSPREMNTGELFF
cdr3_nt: TGTGCCAGCAGCCCAAGGGAGATGAACACCGGGGAGCTGTTTTTT

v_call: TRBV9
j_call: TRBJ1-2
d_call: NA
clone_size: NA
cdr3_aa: CASSAGTGDGYTF
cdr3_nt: TGTGCCAGCAGCGCAGGGACGGGGGATGGCTACACCTTC

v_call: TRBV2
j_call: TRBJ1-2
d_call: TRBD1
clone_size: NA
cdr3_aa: CASSEPTGALGYTF
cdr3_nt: TGTGCCAGCAGTGAACCGACAGGGGCCCTTGGCTACACCTTC

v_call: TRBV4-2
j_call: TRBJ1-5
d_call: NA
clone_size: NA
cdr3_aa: CASSQGARQNNQPQHF
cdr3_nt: TGTGCCAGCAGCCAAGGGGCAAGACAGAACAATCAGCCCCAGCATTTT

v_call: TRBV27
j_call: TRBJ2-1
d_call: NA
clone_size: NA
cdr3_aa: CASSLSRTYNEQFF
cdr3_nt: TGTGCCAGCAGTTTATCGAGAACCTACAATGAGCAGTTCTTC

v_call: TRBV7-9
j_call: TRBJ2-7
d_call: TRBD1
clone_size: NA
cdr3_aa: CASSPDRGNHEQYF
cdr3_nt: TGTGCCAGCAGCCCCGACAGGGGCAACCACGAGCAGTACTTC

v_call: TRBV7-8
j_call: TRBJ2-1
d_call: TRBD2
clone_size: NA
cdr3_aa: CASSLLAGLAFNEQFF
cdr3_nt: TGTGCCAGCAGCTTACTCGCGGGACTAGCTTTCAATGAGCAGTTCTTC

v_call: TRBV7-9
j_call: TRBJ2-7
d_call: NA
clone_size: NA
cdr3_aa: CASSLGGPYEQYF
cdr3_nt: TGTGCCAGCAGCTTAGGCGGGCCCTACGAGCAGTACTTC

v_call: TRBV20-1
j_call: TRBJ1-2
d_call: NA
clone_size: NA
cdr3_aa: CSAPLNYGYTF
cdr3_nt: TGCAGTGCCCCCCTAAACTATGGCTACACCTTC

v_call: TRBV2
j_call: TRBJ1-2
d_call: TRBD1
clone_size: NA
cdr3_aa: CASSTPGQVYGYTF
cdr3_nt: TGTGCCAGCAGTACCCCGGGACAGGTCTATGGCTACACCTTC

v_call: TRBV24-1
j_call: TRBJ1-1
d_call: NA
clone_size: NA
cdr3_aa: CATSGRSPRGGTEAFF
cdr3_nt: TGTGCCACCAGTGGTCGTAGCCCTAGGGGTGGAACTGAAGCTTTCTTT

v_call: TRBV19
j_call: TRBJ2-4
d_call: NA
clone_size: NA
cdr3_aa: CASKYSSLGIQYF
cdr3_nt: TGTGCCAGTAAATACTCTTCTCTAGGCATTCAGTACTTC